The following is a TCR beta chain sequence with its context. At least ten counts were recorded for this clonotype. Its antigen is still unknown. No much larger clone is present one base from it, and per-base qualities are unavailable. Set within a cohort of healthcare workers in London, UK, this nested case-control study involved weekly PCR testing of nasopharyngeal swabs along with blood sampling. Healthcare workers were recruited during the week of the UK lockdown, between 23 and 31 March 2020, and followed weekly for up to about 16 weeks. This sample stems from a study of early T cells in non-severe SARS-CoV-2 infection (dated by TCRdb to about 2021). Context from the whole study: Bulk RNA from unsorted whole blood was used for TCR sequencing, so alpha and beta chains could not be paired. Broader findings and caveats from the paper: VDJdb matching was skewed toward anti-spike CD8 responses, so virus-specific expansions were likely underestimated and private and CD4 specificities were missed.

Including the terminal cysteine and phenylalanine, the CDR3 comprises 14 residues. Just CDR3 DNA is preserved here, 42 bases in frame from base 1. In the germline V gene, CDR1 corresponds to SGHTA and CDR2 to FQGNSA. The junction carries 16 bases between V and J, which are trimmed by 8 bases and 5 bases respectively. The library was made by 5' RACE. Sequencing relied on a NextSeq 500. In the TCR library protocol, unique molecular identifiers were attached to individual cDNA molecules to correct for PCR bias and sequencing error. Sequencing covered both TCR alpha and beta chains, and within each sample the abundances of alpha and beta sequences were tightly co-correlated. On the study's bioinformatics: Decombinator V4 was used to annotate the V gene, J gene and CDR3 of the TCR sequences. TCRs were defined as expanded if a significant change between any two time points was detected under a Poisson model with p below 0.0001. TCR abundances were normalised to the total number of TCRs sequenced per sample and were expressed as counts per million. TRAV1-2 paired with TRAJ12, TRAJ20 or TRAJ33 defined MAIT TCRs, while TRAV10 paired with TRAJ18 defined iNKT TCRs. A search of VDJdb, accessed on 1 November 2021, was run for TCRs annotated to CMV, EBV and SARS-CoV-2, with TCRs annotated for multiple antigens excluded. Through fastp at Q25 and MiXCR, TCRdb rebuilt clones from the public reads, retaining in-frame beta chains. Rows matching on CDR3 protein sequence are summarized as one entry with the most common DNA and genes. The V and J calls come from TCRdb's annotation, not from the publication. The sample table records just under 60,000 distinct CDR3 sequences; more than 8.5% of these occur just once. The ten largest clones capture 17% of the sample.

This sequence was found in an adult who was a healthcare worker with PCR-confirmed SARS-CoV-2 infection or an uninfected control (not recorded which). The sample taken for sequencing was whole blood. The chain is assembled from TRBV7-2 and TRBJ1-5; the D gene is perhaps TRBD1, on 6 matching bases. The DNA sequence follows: TGTGCCAGCGCTGGCAGGGGCGGTGATCAGCCCCAGCATTTT. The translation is CASAGRGGDQPQHF.